This T cell receptor beta chain originates from a study of T cells in Graves' hyperthyroidism and ophthalmopathy. Amplification targeted TCR beta CDR3 regions from RNA transcripts. Initially, a first-round RT-PCR of the TCR CDR3 employed the HTBI primer set. TCRdb re-derived calls from the multiplex PCR reads in MiXCR, one entry per CDR3 protein. The repertoire holds roughly 740,000 distinct CDR3 sequences, with about a sixth as singletons. This clonotype was seen repeatedly, ten times or more. With 0 bases removed from V and 0 bases from J, the gap between germline ends came to 13 bases. Germline V gene lookup returns CDR1 SGHDT and CDR2 YYEEEE. The CDR3 spans 17 residues.

Sequenced sample: blood. The rearrangement uses TRBV5-6 and TRBJ2-4; D may correspond to TRBD1 or TRBD2 (6 bases each). This receptor was identified in a man aged 18 to 35 with Graves' hyperthyroidism. The CDR3 coding sequence is TGTGCCAGCAGCTTGGACGGGGGCGCGGGAGCCAAAAACATTCAGTACTTC. Translating gives CASSLDGGAGAKNIQYF.